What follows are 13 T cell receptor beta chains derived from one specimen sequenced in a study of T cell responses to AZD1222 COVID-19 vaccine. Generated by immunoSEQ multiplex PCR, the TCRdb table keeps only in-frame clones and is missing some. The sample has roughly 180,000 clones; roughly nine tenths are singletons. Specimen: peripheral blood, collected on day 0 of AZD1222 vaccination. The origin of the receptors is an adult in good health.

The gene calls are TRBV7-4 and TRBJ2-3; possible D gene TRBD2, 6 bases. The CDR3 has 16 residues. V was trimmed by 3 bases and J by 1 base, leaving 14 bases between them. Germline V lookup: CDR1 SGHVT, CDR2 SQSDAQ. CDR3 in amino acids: CASSLRSRRGTDTQYF. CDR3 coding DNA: TGTGCCAGCAGCTTGCGCTCCCGGAGGGGCACAGATACGCAGTATTTT.

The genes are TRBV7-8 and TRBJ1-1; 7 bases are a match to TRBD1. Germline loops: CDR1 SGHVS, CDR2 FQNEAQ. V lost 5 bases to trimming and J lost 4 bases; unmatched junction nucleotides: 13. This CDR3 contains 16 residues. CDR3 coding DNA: TGTGCCAGCAGCATACCCCAGGGGGTGGGGAGCACTGAAGCTTTCTTT. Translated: CASSIPQGVGSTEAFF.

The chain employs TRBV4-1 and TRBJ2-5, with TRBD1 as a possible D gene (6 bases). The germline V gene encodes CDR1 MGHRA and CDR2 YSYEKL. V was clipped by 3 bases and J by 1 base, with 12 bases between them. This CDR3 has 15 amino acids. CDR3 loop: CASSQPGTIQETQYF. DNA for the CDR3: TGCGCCAGCAGCCAGCCCGGGACAATCCAAGAGACCCAGTACTTC.

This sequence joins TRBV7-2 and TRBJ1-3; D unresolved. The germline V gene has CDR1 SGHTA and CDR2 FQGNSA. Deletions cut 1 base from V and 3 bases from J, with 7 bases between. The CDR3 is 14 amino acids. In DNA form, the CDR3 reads TGTGCCAGCAGCTTAGAATTATTTGGAAACACCATATATTTT. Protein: CASSLELFGNTIYF.

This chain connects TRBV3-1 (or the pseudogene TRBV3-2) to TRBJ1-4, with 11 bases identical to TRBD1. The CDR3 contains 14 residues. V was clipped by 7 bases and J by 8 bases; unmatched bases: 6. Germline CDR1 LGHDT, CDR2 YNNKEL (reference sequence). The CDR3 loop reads CASTDRGLGEKLFF. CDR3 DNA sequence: TGTGCCAGCACGGACAGGGGGCTTGGAGAAAAACTGTTTTTT.

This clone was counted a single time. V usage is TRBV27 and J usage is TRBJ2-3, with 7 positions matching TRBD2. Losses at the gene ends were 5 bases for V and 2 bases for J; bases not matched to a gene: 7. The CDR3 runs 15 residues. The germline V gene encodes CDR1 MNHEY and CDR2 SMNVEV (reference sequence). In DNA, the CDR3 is TGTGCCAGCAGTCCATGGCGGGGGAACACAGATACGCAGTATTTT. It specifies CASSPWRGNTDTQYF.

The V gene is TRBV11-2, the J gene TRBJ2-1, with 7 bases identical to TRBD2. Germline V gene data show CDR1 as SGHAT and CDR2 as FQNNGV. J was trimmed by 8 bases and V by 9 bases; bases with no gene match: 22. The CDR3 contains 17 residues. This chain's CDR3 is CARTLEKGLVFIDEQFF. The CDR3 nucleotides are TGTGCCAGAACACTTGAGAAAGGACTAGTCTTTATAGATGAGCAGTTCTTC.

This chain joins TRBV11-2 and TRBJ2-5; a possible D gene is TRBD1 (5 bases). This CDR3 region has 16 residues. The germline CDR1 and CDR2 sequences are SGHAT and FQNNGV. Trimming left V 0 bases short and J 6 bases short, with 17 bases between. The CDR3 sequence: CASSLDRVRQLKTQYF. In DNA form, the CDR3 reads TGTGCCAGCAGCTTAGATAGGGTTAGACAGCTTAAGACCCAGTACTTC.

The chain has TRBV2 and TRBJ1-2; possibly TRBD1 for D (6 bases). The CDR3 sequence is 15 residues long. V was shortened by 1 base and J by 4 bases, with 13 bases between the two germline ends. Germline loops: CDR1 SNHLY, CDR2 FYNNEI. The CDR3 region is CASSEVEGGGYGYTF. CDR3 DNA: TGTGCCAGCAGTGAAGTGGAGGGGGGAGGCTATGGCTACACCTTC.

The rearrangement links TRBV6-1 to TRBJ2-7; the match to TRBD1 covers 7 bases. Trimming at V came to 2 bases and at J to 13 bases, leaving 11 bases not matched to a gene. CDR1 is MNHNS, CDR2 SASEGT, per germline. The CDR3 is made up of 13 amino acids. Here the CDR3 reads CASSELFGTANYV. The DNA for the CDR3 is TGTGCCAGCAGTGAATTATTCGGGACAGCCAACTACGTC.

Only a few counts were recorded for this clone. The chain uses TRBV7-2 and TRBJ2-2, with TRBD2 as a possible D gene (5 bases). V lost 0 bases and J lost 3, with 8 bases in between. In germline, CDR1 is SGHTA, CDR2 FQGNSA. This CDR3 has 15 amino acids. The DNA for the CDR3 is TGTGCCAGCAGCTTAGCGGCTAGCTACACCGGGGAGCTGTTTTTT. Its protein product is CASSLAASYTGELFF. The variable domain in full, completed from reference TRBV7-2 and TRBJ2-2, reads GAGVSQSPSNKVTEKGKDVELRCDPISGHTALYWYRQSLGQGLEFLIYFQGNSAPDKSGLPSDRFSAERTGGSVSTLTIQRTQQEDSAVYLCASSLAASYTGELFFGEGSRLTVL.

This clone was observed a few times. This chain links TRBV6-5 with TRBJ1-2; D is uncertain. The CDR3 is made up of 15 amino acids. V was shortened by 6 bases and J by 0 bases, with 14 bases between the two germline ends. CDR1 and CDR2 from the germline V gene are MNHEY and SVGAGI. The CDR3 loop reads CASSPKEYPNYGYTF. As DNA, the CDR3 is TGTGCCAGCAGCCCGAAAGAGTACCCTAACTATGGCTACACCTTC.

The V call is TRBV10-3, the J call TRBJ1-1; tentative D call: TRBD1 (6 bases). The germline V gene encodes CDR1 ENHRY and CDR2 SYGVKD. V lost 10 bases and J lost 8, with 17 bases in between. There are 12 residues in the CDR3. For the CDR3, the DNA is TGTGCCACCCGGGACAATTATTTCGAAGCTTTCTTT. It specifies CATRDNYFEAFF.